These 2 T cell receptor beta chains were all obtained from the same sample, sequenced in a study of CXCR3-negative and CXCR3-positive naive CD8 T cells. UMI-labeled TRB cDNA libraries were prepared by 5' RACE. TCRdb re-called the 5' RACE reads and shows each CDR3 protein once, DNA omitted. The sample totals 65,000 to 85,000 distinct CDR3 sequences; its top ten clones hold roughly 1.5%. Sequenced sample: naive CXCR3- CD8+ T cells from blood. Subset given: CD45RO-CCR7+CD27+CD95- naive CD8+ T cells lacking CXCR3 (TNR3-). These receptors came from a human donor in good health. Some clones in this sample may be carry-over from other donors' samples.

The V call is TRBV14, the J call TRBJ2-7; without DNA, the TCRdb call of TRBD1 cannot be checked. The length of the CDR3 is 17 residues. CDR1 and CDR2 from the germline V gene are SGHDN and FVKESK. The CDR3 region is CASSQVWSGTGGYEQYF.

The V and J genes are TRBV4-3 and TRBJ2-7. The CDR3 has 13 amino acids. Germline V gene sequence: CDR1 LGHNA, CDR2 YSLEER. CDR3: CASSQEGAYEQYF.